This TCR beta chain was obtained from a study of shared clonotypes between healthy human individuals. Produced via immunoSEQ multiplex PCR; TCRdb's table is partial and in-frame only. The sample holds 190,000 or so clones, around 63% seen once. The CDR3 is 11 residues long. Germline CDR1 is DFQATT and CDR2 is SNEGSKA (reference sequence). The ends were cut back, 1 base at V and 3 bases at J, with 2 bases in the middle. The sample taken for sequencing was memory CD4+ T cells sorted from blood. Subset here: CD45RA-negative fraction. The chain links TRBV20-1 to TRBJ2-3; unclear D gene. The clonotype originates from a man aged 30-40 years in good health. The CDR3 nucleotides read TGCAGTGCTAGAGGTACAGATACGCAGTATTTT. Protein product: CSARGTDTQYF.